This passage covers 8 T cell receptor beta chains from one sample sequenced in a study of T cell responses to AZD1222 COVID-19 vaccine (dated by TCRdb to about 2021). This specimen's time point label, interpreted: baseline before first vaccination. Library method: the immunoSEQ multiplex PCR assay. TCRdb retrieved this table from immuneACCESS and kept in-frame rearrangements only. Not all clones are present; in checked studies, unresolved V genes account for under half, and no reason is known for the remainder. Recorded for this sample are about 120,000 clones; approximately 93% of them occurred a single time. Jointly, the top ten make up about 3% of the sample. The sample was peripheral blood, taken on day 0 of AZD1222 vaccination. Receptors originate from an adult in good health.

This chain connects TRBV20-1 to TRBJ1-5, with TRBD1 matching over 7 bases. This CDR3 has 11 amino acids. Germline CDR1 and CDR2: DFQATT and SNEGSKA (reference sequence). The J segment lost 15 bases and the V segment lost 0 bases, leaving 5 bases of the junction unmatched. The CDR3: CSAREGTAPHF. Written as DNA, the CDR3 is TGCAGTGCTAGAGAGGGGACAGCCCCGCATTTT.

CDR3 DNA: TGCGCCAGCAGTGCCTCCAGTCAAAATCAGCCCCAGCATTTT. Translation gives CASSASSQNQPQHF. V gene TRBV10-1 combines with J gene TRBJ1-5; D gene unclear. The CDR3 is 14 amino acids. Trimming stripped 4 bases from V and 4 bases from J, with 11 bases between. Germline lookup yields CDR1 WNHNN and CDR2 SYGVQD (reference sequence).

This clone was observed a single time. DNA of the CDR3: TGTGCCAGCACTACTCCATGGGGGGGCGGAAACACCATATATTTT. This encodes CASTTPWGGGNTIYF. The genes are TRBV28 and TRBJ1-3, with D maybe TRBD1 (6 bases). CDR1 is MDHEN and CDR2 is SYDVKM in the germline V gene. The V end lost 7 bases, the J end lost 4 bases, and 17 bases lay between the germline ends. The CDR3 runs to 15 residues.

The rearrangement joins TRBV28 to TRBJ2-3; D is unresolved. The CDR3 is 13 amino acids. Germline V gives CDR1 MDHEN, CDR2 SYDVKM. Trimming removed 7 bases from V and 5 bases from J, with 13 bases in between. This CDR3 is CASTRTSVDTQYF. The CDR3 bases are TGTGCCAGCACCCGGACGTCGGTAGATACGCAGTATTTT.

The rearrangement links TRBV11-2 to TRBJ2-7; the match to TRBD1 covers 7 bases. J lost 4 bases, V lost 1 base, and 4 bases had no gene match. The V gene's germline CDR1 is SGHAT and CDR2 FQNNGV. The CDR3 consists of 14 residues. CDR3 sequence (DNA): TGTGCCAGCAGCTTAGGGACAGGTGCTTACGAGCAGTACTTC. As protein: CASSLGTGAYEQYF. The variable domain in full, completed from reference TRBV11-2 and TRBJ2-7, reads EAGVAQSPRYKIIEKRQSVAFWCNPISGHATLYWYQQILGQGPKLLIQFQNNGVVDDSQLPKDRFSAERLKGVDSTLKIQPAKLEDSAVYLCASSLGTGAYEQYFGPGTRLTVT.

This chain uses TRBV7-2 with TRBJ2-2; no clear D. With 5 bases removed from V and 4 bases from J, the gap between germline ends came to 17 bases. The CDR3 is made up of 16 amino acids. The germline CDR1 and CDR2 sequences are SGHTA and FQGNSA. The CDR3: CASSPRPTTSTGELFF. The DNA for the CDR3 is TGTGCCAGCAGCCCGAGACCGACGACGAGCACCGGGGAGCTGTTTTTT.

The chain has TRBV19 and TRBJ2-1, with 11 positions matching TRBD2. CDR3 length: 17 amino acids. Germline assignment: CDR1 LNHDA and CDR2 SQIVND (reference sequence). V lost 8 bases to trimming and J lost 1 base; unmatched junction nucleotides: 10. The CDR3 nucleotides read TGTGCCAGTCGGGGACTAGCGGCCTCGAAGTCCTACAATGAGCAGTTCTTC. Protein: CASRGLAASKSYNEQFF.

CDR3 region: CASSLVQGLDGYTF. The DNA of the CDR3 is TGTGCCAGCAGCTTGGTGCAGGGACTCGATGGCTACACCTTC. The V call is TRBV5-4, the J call TRBJ1-2, with D possibly TRBD1 on 5 matching bases. V lost 0 bases and J lost 6, with 12 bases in between. The germline CDR1 and CDR2 sequences are SGHNT and YYREEE (reference sequence). CDR3 length: 14 amino acids. Variable domain in full (rest from reference TRBV5-4 and TRBJ1-2): ETGVTQSPTHLIKTRGQQVTLRCSSQSGHNTVSWYQQALGQGPQFIFQYYREEENGRGNFPPRFSGLQFPNYSSELNVNALELDDSALYLCASSLVQGLDGYTFGSGTRLTVV.